Given below is one T cell receptor beta chain in context. This record comes from a study of blood T cell repertoires in COVID-19. Under the authors' procedure: Amplification with reference gene primers provided the estimates of nucleated cell counts. Some clones are missing from TCRdb's copy, which holds only in-frame ones; the method was immunoSEQ multiplex PCR. V and J calls and clone size are given by that table; D and trimming were obtained from the DNA. The sample lists over 200,000 clones, 85% to 90% occurring once. Adults between roughly 18 and 95 years of age took part from some 25 US areas. Membership in each cohort depended on participant-reported clinical history. Recovery among Cohort 3 donors was established by two negative PCRs, clearance, or symptom resolution. The source material was PBMCs or T cells enriched from blood (not recorded which). This TCR was recovered from a young man who had recovered from COVID-19.

CDR3 loop: CASSLKLAGTSYNEQFF. The CDR3 region has the DNA TGTGCCAGCAGCTTGAAACTAGCGGGAACGTCCTACAATGAGCAGTTCTTC. This chain joins TRBV5-4 and TRBJ2-1, with TRBD2 identical over 10 bases. The CDR3 has 17 residues. Germline V CDR1 and CDR2: SGHNT, YYREEE (reference sequence). V was clipped by 1 base and J by 1 base; unmatched bases: 5.